This T cell receptor (beta chain) is drawn from a study of blood T cells in healthy people across ages. A second roughly 6 to 11 cycle PCR used barcoded and J-beta primers. One entry per CDR3 protein, called by TCRdb with MiXCR from the 5' RACE reads. The sample has 1.5 million to 1.9 million distinct CDR3 sequences; approximately 39% are singletons. The CDR3 has 18 amino acids, counting both end residues. There were at least 5 micrograms of total RNA extracted from every sample. Comment on this clonotype: The DNA is left out, because the CDR3 cannot be placed on it with certainty; the CDR3 is given as TCRdb lists it.

The rearrangement joins TRBV12-3 or TRBV12-4 to TRBJ2-1; the table calls TRBD1, which could not be checked here. This TCR came from a woman under 30 in good health. Material for sequencing was blood. The CDR3 here is CASSTSDVGTGSYNEQYF.